Given below is one TCR beta chain in context. This clonotype was recorded many times. The target of this receptor is not known. No quality values exist for individual bases; no much larger clone is one base distant. This sample was taken from a study of early T cells in non-severe SARS-CoV-2 infection (dated by TCRdb to 2020 to 2022). With regard to the full study: Because TCR sequencing relied on bulk RNA taken from unsorted whole blood, pairing of alpha and beta chains was not possible.

V is reduced by 0 bases and J by 7 bases, leaving a spacing of 7 bases between them. Taken from the germline V gene, the CDR1 and CDR2 loops are SGHRS and YFSETQ. The CDR3 holds 12 amino acids from the cysteine to the phenylalanine. The retained sequence is limited to the CDR3, 36 bases, with the frame set at the first base. Points the paper makes about the study in general: VDJdb matching was skewed toward anti-spike CD8 responses, so virus-specific expansions were likely underestimated and private and CD4 specificities were missed.

This was a case-control study nested in a cohort of healthcare workers in London, UK, who had nasopharyngeal swab PCR tests and blood samples taken every week. Between 23 and 31 March 2020, the week of the UK lockdown, healthcare workers were enrolled and then followed up weekly for as long as 16 weeks. The library was made by 5' RACE. Sequencing was carried out with a NextSeq 500. To correct for sequencing error and PCR bias, the TCR library protocol tagged individual cDNA molecules with unique molecular identifiers. Both TCR alpha and beta chains were sequenced, and tight co-correlation was observed between alpha and beta sequence abundances in each sample. In the paper's pipeline: Decombinator V4 was used to annotate TCR sequences for V gene, J gene and CDR3. Expanded TCRs were defined as changing significantly between any two time points under a Poisson model with p below 0.0001. Abundances of TCRs were expressed as counts per million after normalisation to the total number of TCRs sequenced in each sample. TRAV1-2 paired with TRAJ12, TRAJ20 or TRAJ33 defined MAIT TCRs, while TRAV10 paired with TRAJ18 defined iNKT TCRs. VDJdb, accessed 1 November 2021, was searched for CMV, EBV and SARS-CoV-2 annotated TCRs, excluding TCRs annotated for multiple antigens. In-frame beta chains were kept once TCRdb had trimmed the public reads at Q25 with fastp and called clones with MiXCR. A single entry per CDR3 protein holds the most common genes and DNA from its merged rows. These V and J calls derive from TCRdb rather than the authors' analysis. The sample has about 80,000 distinct CDR3 sequences on record, 9.5% to 15% of them singletons. Together, the top ten hold around 1.2% of the sample.

Sequencing input: whole blood. This receptor was taken from an adult who was a healthcare worker with PCR-confirmed SARS-CoV-2 infection or an uninfected control (not recorded which). The rearranged chain carries TRBV5-1 and TRBJ1-2, with the D gene not confidently named. This receptor has the CDR3 CASSLEKAGYTF. The DNA sequence reads TGCGCCAGCAGCTTGGAAAAGGCTGGCTACACCTTC.